This T cell receptor (beta chain) is drawn from a study of shared clonotypes between healthy human individuals. This CDR3 contains 15 residues. Trimming stripped 3 bases from V and 8 bases from J, with 19 bases between. Germline V gene lookup returns CDR1 KGHSH and CDR2 LQKENI. This clone was picked up many times. The sample contains more than one DNA sequence encoding this CDR3. When replicate PCRs were run on unsorted PBMC, they used approximately 300 ng DNA, tens of thousands of T cell genomes. Sequenced by immunoSEQ multiplex PCR; TCRdb stores in-frame clones only, minus some. Here the sample spans about 500,000 clones, approximately 71% being singletons.

V and J are TRBV18 and TRBJ1-2, with a possible D match to TRBD1 (6 bases). What was sequenced was PBMCs. The sequence derives from a woman aged 40 to 50 in good health. Some clones in this sample may be carry-over from other donors' samples. CDR3 bases: TGTGCCAGCTCACCCGCCCCAGGGGACTATCAAGGCTACACCTTC. This codes for CASSPAPGDYQGYTF.